This T cell receptor (beta chain) was documented in a study of blood T cell repertoires in COVID-19. Overall study context: PBMCs, B-cell-depleted T cells, or T cells provided the cDNA or gDNA that made up the material.

Profiling relied on immunoSEQ multiplex PCR, and the TCRdb table lists in-frame clones only, not all of them. Altogether tens of thousands of clones are present, around 81% being singletons, with the ten largest covering around 22%. CDR3 size: 16 residues. The V segment lost 2 bases and the J segment 0 bases; nucleotides outside the gene matches: 7. CDR1 is MNHEY and CDR2 is SVGEGT in the germline V gene. The chain combines TRBV6-2 or TRBV6-3 with TRBJ2-7; 7 nucleotides align to TRBD2. This sequence was found in a woman older than 75 with COVID-19, enrolled during active disease. Sequenced input: peripheral blood. CDR3 nucleotide sequence: TGTGCCAGCAGTTACCCTAGCGGAACGAGCTCCTACGAGCAGTACTTC. Its translation is CASSYPSGTSSYEQYF.